Following are 32 T cell receptor beta chains from one sample sequenced in a study of blood T cell repertoires in COVID-19. Here immunoSEQ multiplex PCR was the method, and the copy in TCRdb shows in-frame clones only, minus some. Of approximately 200,000 clones listed, over 70% are singletons. Sequencing was performed on peripheral blood. These TCRs come from a man aged 55 to 70 with active or convalescent COVID-19.

This clone came up once. V gene TRBV7-2 combines with J gene TRBJ2-3; D call uncertain. The V and J ends lost 2 bases and 6 bases respectively, with 9 bases between them. Germline loops: CDR1 SGHTA, CDR2 FQGNSA. This CDR3 is built from 13 residues. Written as DNA, the CDR3 is TGTGCCAGCAGCTTAAATTGGGCGGATACGCAGTATTTT. This gives the protein CASSLNWADTQYF. Full variable domain (missing parts from reference TRBV7-2 and TRBJ2-3): GAGVSQSPSNKVTEKGKDVELRCDPISGHTALYWYRQSLGQGLEFLIYFQGNSAPDKSGLPSDRFSAERTGGSVSTLTIQRTQQEDSAVYLCASSLNWADTQYFGPGTRLTVL.

V is TRBV30 and J is TRBJ2-3; D gene uncertain. The germline V and J ends were trimmed by 4 bases and 6 bases, with 11 bases remaining between them. Germline V gene data show CDR1 as GTSNPN and CDR2 as SVGIG (reference sequence). This CDR3 region has 12 residues. The CDR3 region has the DNA TGTGCCTGGACACCCTGGGCGGATACGCAGTATTTT. It specifies CAWTPWADTQYF.

This clone was observed a few times. This chain joins TRBV28 and TRBJ1-2; D is undetermined. The CDR3 extends over 14 amino acids. Trimming removed 8 bases at V and 4 bases at J, with 17 bases between. Germline V CDR1 and CDR2: MDHEN, SYDVKM. This chain's CDR3 is CASALNRGGYGYTF. DNA for the CDR3: TGTGCCAGCGCATTAAATCGGGGTGGCTATGGCTACACCTTC.

This clone has only a few counts. The chain joins TRBV15 to TRBJ2-3; 10 bases fit TRBD2. Germline V gene lookup returns CDR1 LNHNV and CDR2 YYDKDF (reference sequence). V dropped 5 bases and J dropped 1; count of bases not matched to a gene: 3. The CDR3 totals 15 residues. The DNA of the CDR3 is TGTGCCACCAGCGCCGGGACTAGCGGCACAGATACGCAGTATTTT. Protein: CATSAGTSGTDTQYF. The variable domain in full, with the rest retrieved from reference TRBV15 and TRBJ2-3, is DAMVIQNPRYQVTQFGKPVTLSCSQTLNHNVMYWYQQKSSQAPKLLFHYYDKDFNNEADTPDNFQSRRPNTSFCFLDIRSPGLGDTAMYLCATSAGTSGTDTQYFGPGTRLTVL.

The chain carries TRBV7-9 and TRBJ2-5, with 12 nucleotides matching TRBD2. This CDR3 region has 16 residues. Germline lookup yields CDR1 SEHNR and CDR2 FQNEAQ (reference sequence). Germline trimming cut 5 bases from V and 5 bases from J; bases unmatched to any gene: 9. The CDR3 DNA reads TGTGCCAGCAGCCCAGCGACTAGCGGGAGCTTCGAGACCCAGTACTTC. This encodes CASSPATSGSFETQYF.

This clone was found a few times. J is TRBJ2-2 and V is TRBV5-8, with 7 bases identical to TRBD2. V gave up 4 bases and J gave up 0 bases; unmatched junction bases: 6. Germline V gene sequence: CDR1 SGHTS, CDR2 YDEGEE. CDR3 size: 16 residues. The CDR3 spells CASSPLLAANTGELFF. The CDR3 bases are TGTGCCAGCAGCCCCCTGCTAGCGGCGAACACCGGGGAGCTGTTTTTT.

In this sample, this clone turned up once. This chain links TRBV29-1 with TRBJ2-6, with D perhaps matching TRBD1 (5 bases). V was cut by 6 bases and J by 3 bases, with 9 bases left in between. The CDR3 contains 13 residues. Per germline, CDR1 SQVTM and CDR2 ANQGSEA. The CDR3 spells CSVQGSGANVLTF. CDR3 bases: TGCAGCGTCCAGGGAAGTGGGGCCAACGTCCTGACTTTC.

The chain combines TRBV15 with TRBJ2-1; 8 bases match TRBD1. This CDR3 has 15 amino acids. Losses at the gene ends were 4 bases for V and 1 base for J; bases not matched to a gene: 3. Germline V lookup: CDR1 LNHNV, CDR2 YYDKDF (reference sequence). The CDR3 nucleotides are TGTGCCACCAGCACTCGACAGGGGTCCTACAATGAGCAGTTCTTC. It specifies CATSTRQGSYNEQFF.

The gene calls are TRBV2 and TRBJ2-7; TRBD1 aligns across 9 bases. CDR3 size: 14 residues. Trimming at V came to 5 bases and at J to 1 base, leaving 3 bases not matched to a gene. In germline, CDR1 is SNHLY, CDR2 FYNNEI. The CDR3 coding sequence is TGTGCCAGCAGTTCCGGGACAGGGTCCTACGAGCAGTACTTC. It specifies CASSSGTGSYEQYF.

J is TRBJ2-2 and V is TRBV7-5; the table names TRBD1, a call not compared with the DNA. TRBV7-5 counts as a pseudogene. The CDR3 totals 16 residues. The CDR3 DNA follows: TGTGCCAGAAGCTTAGTGGGGCAGGGATTCACCGGGGAGCTGTTTTTT. Amino acid sequence: CARSLVGQGFTGELFF.

The table lists this clone with a few counts. The chain joins TRBV7-2 to TRBJ1-4, with a tentative D call TRBD1 (6 bases). The germline V gene has CDR1 SGHTA and CDR2 FQGNSA. V lost 5 bases, J lost 8 bases, and 18 bases lay in between. This CDR3 has 15 amino acids. CDR3 DNA: TGTGCCAGCAGCGTACAAGGGGGGGTAGGAGAAAAACTGTTTTTT. Protein sequence: CASSVQGGVGEKLFF.

The chain is built from TRBV19 and TRBJ1-1, with D unclear. Trimming stripped 5 bases from V and 3 bases from J, with 10 bases between. CDR1 is LNHDA and CDR2 is SQIVND in the germline V gene (reference sequence). This CDR3 is 13 amino acids long. DNA for the CDR3: TGTGCCAGTAGTGGTAGAACGGACACTGAAGCTTTCTTT. Amino acid sequence: CASSGRTDTEAFF.

This clone was observed a few times. CDR3 coding DNA: TGTGCCAGCAGTATTACAGGGGGCGGCAATCAGCCCCAGCATTTT. Residues: CASSITGGGNQPQHF. The rearrangement joins TRBV6-5 to TRBJ1-5, with 9 bases lining up with TRBD1. The CDR3 spans 15 residues. Germline V CDR1 and CDR2: MNHEY, SVGAGI. J gave up 2 bases and V 5 bases, and 4 bases lay outside the gene matches.

The chain recombines TRBV4-3 with TRBJ1-2, with D perhaps TRBD1 (6 bases). From germline, CDR1 is LGHNA and CDR2 YSLEER. V lost 4 bases, J lost 8 bases, and 14 bases lay in between. The CDR3 runs to 13 residues. DNA for the CDR3: TGCGCCAGCAGCCGAGACAGGTTACTGGGCTACACCTTC. Protein product: CASSRDRLLGYTF.

This chain joins TRBV6-6 and TRBJ2-1; D not resolved. The germline V and J ends were trimmed by 2 bases and 7 bases, with 9 bases remaining between them. Germline V CDR1 and CDR2: MNHNY, SVGAGI (reference sequence). CDR3 length equals 13 residues. The CDR3 DNA follows: TGTGCCAGCAGTTACGGCACCCGTAATGAGCAGTTCTTC. This sequence encodes CASSYGTRNEQFF.

The rearrangement uses TRBV11-3 and TRBJ2-3; D is possibly TRBD2 (5 bases). Between the trimmed V and J ends, which lost 4 bases and 0 bases, there was a span of 8 bases. The CDR3 is 14 residues long. Germline assignment: CDR1 SGHNT and CDR2 YENEEA. CDR3 DNA sequence: TGTGCCAGCAGCTCACTAGGGAGCACAGATACGCAGTATTTT. Translated, it gives CASSSLGSTDTQYF. Together with reference TRBV11-3 and TRBJ2-3, the CDR3 gives the full variable domain: EAGVVQSPRYKIIEKKQPVAFWCNPISGHNTLYWYLQNLGQGPELLIRYENEEAVDDSQLPKDRFSAERLKGVDSTLKIQPAELGDSAVYLCASSSLGSTDTQYFGPGTRLTVL.

Written as DNA, the CDR3 is TGTGCCAGCAGCCAAGATCGGGGGGACGAGCAGTACTTC. Residues: CASSQDRGDEQYF. The chain is built from TRBV4-2 and TRBJ2-7, with 7 bases lining up with TRBD2. J gave up 5 bases and V 0 bases, and 1 base lay outside the gene matches. From germline, CDR1 is LGHNA and CDR2 YNFKEQ. CDR3 length equals 13 residues.

The chain recombines TRBV3-1 (or the pseudogene TRBV3-2) with TRBJ2-1; 8 bases map to TRBD2. Germline-derived CDR1 and CDR2 are LGHDT and YNNKEL (reference sequence). This CDR3 has 14 residues. With V trimmed by 4 bases and J by 12 bases, 11 bases remained unmatched. This chain's CDR3 is CASSPSTGGPWQFF. The CDR3 nucleotides are TGTGCCAGCAGCCCTTCCACGGGAGGGCCGTGGCAGTTCTTC.

The chain recombines TRBV24-1 with TRBJ2-7; TRBD1 is a possible D gene (5 bases). Trimming removed 9 bases at V and 4 bases at J, with 18 bases between. Germline assignment: CDR1 KGHDR and CDR2 SFDVKD. The CDR3 sequence is 14 residues long. CDR3 bases: TGTGCCACCCGCAAGGGTCAGGGCGTTTACGAGCAGTACTTC. Its protein is CATRKGQGVYEQYF.

The gene calls are TRBV19 and TRBJ2-2; TRBD1 matches 10 bases. The CDR3 totals 15 residues. With 4 bases clipped from V and 2 bases from J, the junction kept 1 base outside the gene matches. Germline V gives CDR1 LNHDA, CDR2 SQIVND (reference sequence). Written as DNA, the CDR3 is TGTGCCAGTAGTACGACAGGGGGCAACACCGGGGAGCTGTTTTTT. This sequence encodes CASSTTGGNTGELFF. The entire variable domain, with the rest obtained from reference TRBV19 and TRBJ2-2, is as follows: DGGITQSPKYLFRKEGQNVTLSCEQNLNHDAMYWYRQDPGQGLRLIYYSQIVNDFQKGDIAEGYSVSREKKESFPLTVTSAQKNPTAFYLCASSTTGGNTGELFFGEGSRLTVL.

This rearrangement joins TRBV7-9 to TRBJ2-3; maybe TRBD2 (6 bases). The ends were cut back, 5 bases at V and 2 bases at J, with 14 bases in the middle. Germline-derived CDR1 and CDR2 are SEHNR and FQNEAQ (reference sequence). The CDR3 has 15 amino acids. CDR3 nucleotide sequence: TGTGCCAGCAGCGGGGACTGGACAAACACAGATACGCAGTATTTT. Amino acids: CASSGDWTNTDTQYF.

This sequence joins TRBV9 and TRBJ1-5, with 7 bases identical to TRBD1. This CDR3 is built from 21 residues. The V gene end was trimmed by 2 bases and the J gene end by 0 bases; junction bases not matched to a gene: 20. Germline-derived CDR1 and CDR2 are SGDLS and YYNGEE. The CDR3 protein is CASSVAQQGPISYYSNQPQHF. Written as DNA, the CDR3 is TGTGCCAGCAGCGTGGCCCAACAGGGGCCGATCTCTTATTATAGCAATCAGCCCCAGCATTTT.

The chain is built from TRBV4-3 and TRBJ2-7; D is possibly TRBD1 (5 bases). The CDR3 length is 16 residues. The ends were cut back, 1 base at V and 2 bases at J, with 15 bases in the middle. Looked up from germline, CDR1 is LGHNA and CDR2 is YSLEER. CDR3 coding DNA: TGCGCCAGCAGCCAAGGTGGAACAGGCCGCACCTACGAGCAGTACTTC. Protein sequence: CASSQGGTGRTYEQYF.

For the CDR3, the DNA is TGTGCCATCAGTGTCGGGCGGGAGAGCTCCTACAATGAGCAGTTCTTC. Translating gives CAISVGRESSYNEQFF. This chain connects TRBV10-3 to TRBJ2-1; 7 bases agree with TRBD2. This CDR3 has 16 amino acids. Germline V gene lookup returns CDR1 ENHRY and CDR2 SYGVKD. V was pared by 4 bases and J by 0 bases, with 6 bases of the junction left unmatched.

V usage is TRBV5-1 and J usage is TRBJ2-7; D perhaps matches TRBD1 (6 bases). V lost 4 bases, J lost 7 bases, and 12 bases lay in between. This CDR3 spans 12 amino acids. The V gene's germline CDR1 is SGHRS and CDR2 YFSETQ. CDR3 residues: CASSKDSLEQYF. The CDR3 DNA is TGCGCCAGCAGCAAGGACAGTTTAGAGCAGTACTTC.

This sequence joins TRBV9 and TRBJ1-1, with D unresolved. The V end was cut by 1 base, the J end by 5 bases, with 12 bases between. This CDR3 is built from 14 residues. Germline V gives CDR1 SGDLS, CDR2 YYNGEE. The CDR3 reads CASSVNLERTEAFF. The DNA for the CDR3 is TGTGCCAGCAGCGTAAACTTAGAACGAACTGAAGCTTTCTTT.

This clone was observed a single time. This chain links TRBV5-1 with TRBJ1-1; 9 bases align to TRBD1. With V trimmed by 3 bases and J by 4 bases, 13 bases remained unmatched. There are 17 residues in the CDR3. Germline lookup yields CDR1 SGHRS and CDR2 YFSETQ. The CDR3 spells CASSSGQGLLLGTEAFF. DNA of the CDR3: TGCGCCAGCAGCTCCGGACAGGGGTTGCTTTTGGGCACTGAAGCTTTCTTT.

For this clone: A junction end diverges from the germline sequence, so it may reflect a read error. The chain has TRBV18 and TRBJ1-1; D possibly corresponds to TRBD1 (5 bases). The CDR3 covers 15 residues. Germline loops: CDR1 KGHSH, CDR2 LQKENI. The CDR3 nucleotides read TGTGCCAGCTCGCAAACGACAGCACTGAACGCTGAAGCTTTCTTT. Its translation is CASSQTTALNAEAFF.

The chain carries TRBV28 and TRBJ1-2, with 7 bases lining up with TRBD1. The CDR3 contains 14 residues. Germline assignment: CDR1 MDHEN and CDR2 SYDVKM. V lost 6 bases to trimming and J lost 7 bases; unmatched junction nucleotides: 11. DNA for the CDR3: TGTGCCAGCAGCGCGGGACAGTGGGGCCGTGGCTACACCTTC. Amino acids: CASSAGQWGRGYTF.

The chain couples TRBV7-2 to TRBJ2-3; 11 bases are shared with TRBD2. This CDR3 is built from 16 residues. The germline gives CDR1 SGHTA, CDR2 FQGNSA. V dropped 5 bases and J dropped 2; count of bases not matched to a gene: 6. The CDR3 nucleotides read TGTGCCAGCAGCCCTCGACTAGCGGGACTCACAGATACGCAGTATTTT. Translated: CASSPRLAGLTDTQYF.

This chain links TRBV19 with TRBJ1-2, with D possibly being TRBD1 (5 bases). V lost 5 bases to trimming and J lost 6 bases, with 10 bases between them. The CDR3 sequence is 12 residues long. Germline V gives CDR1 LNHDA, CDR2 SQIVND (reference sequence). The CDR3 here is CASSSGQHGYTF. The CDR3 coding sequence is TGTGCCAGTAGTTCTGGACAACATGGCTACACCTTC.

In DNA, the CDR3 is TGTGCCAGCAGACGGACTAGCGCCGGGGTTGAGCAGTTCTTC. This gives the protein CASRRTSAGVEQFF. The chain is built from TRBV5-5 and TRBJ2-1, with TRBD2 identical over 9 bases. This CDR3 has 14 residues. V gave up 5 bases and J gave up 9 bases; unmatched junction bases: 9. Per germline, CDR1 SGHKS and CDR2 YYEKEE (reference sequence).